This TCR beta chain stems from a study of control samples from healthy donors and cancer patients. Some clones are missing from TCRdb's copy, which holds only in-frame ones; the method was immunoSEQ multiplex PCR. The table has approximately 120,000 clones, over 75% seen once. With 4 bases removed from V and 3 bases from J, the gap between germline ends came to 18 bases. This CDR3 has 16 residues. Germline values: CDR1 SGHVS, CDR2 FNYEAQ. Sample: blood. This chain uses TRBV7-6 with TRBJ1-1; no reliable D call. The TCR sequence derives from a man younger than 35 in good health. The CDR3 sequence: CASSSTPIGRYTEAFF. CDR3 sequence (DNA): TGTGCCAGCAGCTCCACCCCTATAGGACGGTACACTGAAGCTTTCTTT.